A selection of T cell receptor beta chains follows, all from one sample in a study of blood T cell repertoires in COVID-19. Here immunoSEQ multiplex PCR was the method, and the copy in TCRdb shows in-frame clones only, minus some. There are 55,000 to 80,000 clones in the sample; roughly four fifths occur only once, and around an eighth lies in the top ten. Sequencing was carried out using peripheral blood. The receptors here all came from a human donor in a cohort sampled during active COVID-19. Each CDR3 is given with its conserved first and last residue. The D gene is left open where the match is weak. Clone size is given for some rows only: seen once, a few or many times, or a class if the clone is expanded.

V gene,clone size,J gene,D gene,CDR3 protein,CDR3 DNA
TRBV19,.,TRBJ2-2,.,CASSPLEWGASGELFF,TGTGCCAGTAGTCCCCTGGAGTGGGGCGCGTCCGGGGAGCTGTTTTTT
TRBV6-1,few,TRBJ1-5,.,CASSEYEVASLTQHF,TGTGCCAGCAGTGAATATGAGGTTGCCTCTCTAACCCAGCATTTT
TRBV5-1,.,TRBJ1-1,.,CASSLGGRRDTEAFF,TGCGCCAGCAGCTTGGGGGGGCGCCGAGACACTGAAGCTTTCTTT
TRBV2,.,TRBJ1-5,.,CASSAETSNQPQHF,TGTGCCAGCAGTGCGGAGACGAGCAATCAGCCCCAGCATTTT
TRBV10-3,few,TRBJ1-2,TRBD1,CATRGTGETYGYTF,TGTGCCACCAGAGGGACAGGTGAGACCTATGGCTACACCTTC
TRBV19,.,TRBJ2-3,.,CASSISPPAQYF,TGTGCCAGTAGTATCTCACCACCAGCGCAGTATTTT
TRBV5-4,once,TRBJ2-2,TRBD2,CASSPPGLAGGSGELFF,TGTGCCAGCAGCCCCCCGGGACTAGCGGGGGGTTCCGGGGAGCTGTTTTTT
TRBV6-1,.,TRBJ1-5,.,CASSESQAQPQHF,TGTGCCAGCAGTGAATCGCAGGCTCAGCCCCAGCATTTT
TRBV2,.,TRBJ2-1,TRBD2,CASSPSGGGPPREQFF,TGTGCCAGCAGTCCCAGCGGGGGGGGCCCCCCTCGCGAGCAGTTCTTC
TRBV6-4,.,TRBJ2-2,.,CASSDQSNTGELFF,TGTGCCAGCAGTGACCAGTCAAACACCGGGGAGCTGTTTTTT
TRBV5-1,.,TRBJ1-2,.,CASSLRPLQGRVDGYTF,TGCGCCAGCAGCTTGAGACCATTACAGGGTAGAGTAGATGGCTACACCTTC
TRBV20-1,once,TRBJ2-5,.,CSASRGGETQYF,TGCAGTGCTAGTAGGGGAGGTGAGACCCAGTACTTC
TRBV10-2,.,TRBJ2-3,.,CASRTTADTQYF,TGCGCCAGCAGGACGACAGCAGATACGCAGTATTTT
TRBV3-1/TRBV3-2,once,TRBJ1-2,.,CASSPGGETYGYTF,TGTGCCAGCAGCCCGGGAGGGGAGACCTATGGCTACACCTTC
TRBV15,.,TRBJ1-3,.,CATSRGGQSSGNTIYF,TGTGCCACCAGCAGAGGCGGGCAGAGCTCTGGAAACACCATATATTTT
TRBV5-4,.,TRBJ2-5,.,CASREYFEYQETQYF,TGTGCCAGCAGAGAGTACTTTGAGTACCAAGAGACCCAGTACTTC
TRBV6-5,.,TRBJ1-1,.,CASSKTVNTEAFF,TGTGCCAGCAGTAAGACAGTGAACACTGAAGCTTTCTTT
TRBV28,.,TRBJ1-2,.,CASSPDTKTYGYTF,TGTGCCAGCAGTCCCGATACGAAAACTTATGGCTACACCTTC
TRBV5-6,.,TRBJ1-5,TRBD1,CASTGRGTNQPQHF,TGTGCCAGCACCGGCAGGGGGACCAATCAGCCCCAGCATTTT
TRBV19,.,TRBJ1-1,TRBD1,CASRTWDSLEAFF,TGTGCCAGTAGGACGTGGGACAGTCTTGAAGCTTTCTTT
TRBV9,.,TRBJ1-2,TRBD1,CASSDRGGGRVYGYTF,TGTGCCAGCAGCGACCGAGGAGGGGGCCGGGTCTATGGCTACACCTTC
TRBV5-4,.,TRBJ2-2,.,CASSLGQTGELFF,TGTGCCAGCAGCTTAGGACAGACCGGGGAGCTGTTTTTT
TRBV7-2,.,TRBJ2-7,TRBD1,CASSLAVDRVNEQYF,TGTGCCAGCAGCTTAGCGGTGGACAGGGTCAACGAGCAGTACTTC
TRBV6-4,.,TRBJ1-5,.,CASSVGAGNNQPQHF,TGTGCCAGCAGTGTGGGGGCAGGTAACAATCAGCCCCAGCATTTT
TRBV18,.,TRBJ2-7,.,CASSGLFYEQYF,TGTGCCAGCTCGGGACTCTTTTACGAGCAGTACTTC
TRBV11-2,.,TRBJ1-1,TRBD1,CASSRQGLNTEAFF,TGTGCCAGCAGCCGACAGGGCCTGAACACTGAAGCTTTCTTT
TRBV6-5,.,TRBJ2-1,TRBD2,CASARTSGVTEQFF,TGTGCCAGCGCCCGGACTAGCGGGGTTACGGAGCAGTTCTTC
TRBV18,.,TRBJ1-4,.,CASSPVGHYDEKLFF,TGTGCCAGCTCACCCGTGGGGCACTACGATGAAAAACTGTTTTTT
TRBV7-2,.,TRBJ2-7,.,CASSRTDTTYEQYF,TGTGCCAGCAGCCGGACGGACACGACCTACGAGCAGTACTTC
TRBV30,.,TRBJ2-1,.,CAWSLGGAYEQFF,TGTGCCTGGAGTCTGGGGGGGGCTTATGAGCAGTTCTTC
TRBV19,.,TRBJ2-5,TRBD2,CASSRGGDPQETQYF,TGTGCCAGTAGTAGGGGGGGGGATCCACAAGAGACCCAGTACTTC
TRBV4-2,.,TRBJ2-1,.,CASSQEFTSRARNEQFF,TGTGCCAGCAGCCAAGAATTCACTAGCCGGGCCCGCAATGAGCAGTTCTTC
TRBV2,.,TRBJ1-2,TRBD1,CASSAGQGPAFGYTF,TGTGCCAGCAGCGCGGGACAGGGACCGGCTTTTGGCTACACCTTC
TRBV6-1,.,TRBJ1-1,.,CASSDPGRAGTAFF,TGTGCCAGCAGTGACCCCGGGAGGGCAGGGACAGCTTTCTTT
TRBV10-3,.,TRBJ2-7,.,CAIRGQGPYEQYF,TGTGCCATCAGGGGGCAGGGGCCCTACGAGCAGTACTTC
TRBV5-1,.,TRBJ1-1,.,CASAGGMNTEAFF,TGCGCCAGCGCAGGAGGGATGAACACTGAAGCTTTCTTT
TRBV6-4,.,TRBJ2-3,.,CASSDAHGGTQYF,TGTGCCAGCAGTGACGCCCACGGGGGTACGCAGTATTTT
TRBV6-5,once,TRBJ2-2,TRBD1,CASSWGQGATGELFF,TGTGCCAGCAGCTGGGGACAGGGAGCAACCGGGGAGCTGTTTTTT
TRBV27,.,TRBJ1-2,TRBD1,CASSSQPTGGSSGYTF,TGTGCCAGCAGTTCCCAGCCCACAGGGGGTTCAAGTGGCTACACCTTC
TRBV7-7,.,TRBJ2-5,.,CASSFGGGGVQETQYF,TGTGCCAGCAGCTTTGGTGGAGGCGGGGTACAAGAGACCCAGTACTTC
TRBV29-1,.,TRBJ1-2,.,CSVESTVNYGYTF,TGCAGCGTTGAGTCCACAGTTAACTATGGCTACACCTTC
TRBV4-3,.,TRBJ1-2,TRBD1,CASSQDYRYRGGYTF,TGCGCCAGCAGCCAAGATTACCGGTACAGGGGCGGCTACACCTTC
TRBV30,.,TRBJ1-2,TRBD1,CAWSARTRTGDYTF,TGTGCCTGGAGCGCACGAACAAGGACAGGGGACTACACCTTC
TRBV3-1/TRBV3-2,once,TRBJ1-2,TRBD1,CASSSDLGTGGSYGYTF,TGTGCCAGCAGCTCAGACTTAGGAACAGGGGGCAGCTATGGCTACACCTTC
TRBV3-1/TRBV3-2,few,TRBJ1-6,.,CASSQVVRESTLHF,TGTGCCAGCAGCCAAGTGGTGAGGGAATCCACCCTCCACTTT
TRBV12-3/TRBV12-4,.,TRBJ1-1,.,CAVRVGNTEAFF,TGTGCCGTACGGGTCGGGAACACTGAAGCTTTCTTT
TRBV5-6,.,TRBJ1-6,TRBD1,CASSWRTGGDSPLHF,TGTGCCAGCAGCTGGAGGACAGGGGGCGATTCACCCCTCCACTTT
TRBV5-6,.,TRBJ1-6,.,CASRTQGRNSPLHF,TGTGCCAGCCGGACGCAGGGCCGAAATTCACCCCTCCACTTT
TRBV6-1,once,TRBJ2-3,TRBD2,CASSEGWGGDTQYF,TGTGCCAGCAGTGAAGGTTGGGGGGGAGATACGCAGTATTTT
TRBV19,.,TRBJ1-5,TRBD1,CAAQGGGNYQPQHF,TGTGCTGCACAAGGAGGGGGCAATTATCAGCCCCAGCATTTT
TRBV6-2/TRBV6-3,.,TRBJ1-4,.,CASSPIRDTIEKLFF,TGTGCCAGCAGTCCGATCCGGGACACAATAGAAAAACTGTTTTTT
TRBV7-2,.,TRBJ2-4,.,CASSFSWGVKNIQYF,TGTGCCAGCAGCTTTAGTTGGGGGGTTAAAAACATTCAGTACTTC
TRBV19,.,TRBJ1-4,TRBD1,CASSIGTAGEKLFF,TGTGCCAGTAGTATCGGGACAGCGGGTGAAAAACTGTTTTTT
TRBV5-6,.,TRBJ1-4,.,CASSLYGEKLFF,TGTGCCAGCAGCTTGTACGGTGAAAAACTGTTTTTT